A selection of T cell receptor beta chains follows, all from one sample in a study of T-cell memory formation after mild COVID-19. Via MiXCR, TCRdb re-called the 5' RACE reads, giving one row per CDR3 protein. The top ten clones hold over 20% of a sample with about 320,000 distinct CDR3 sequences, approximately 15% of them seen once. Sequencing used PBMCs or a T cell subset sorted from them (not recorded which). The receptors were gathered from a man between 18 and 29 years old who had mild COVID-19 (a few samples of this study predate the infection). Cell type and time point are not known. The CDR3 runs from the conserved cysteine through the conserved F or W. Size is omitted from some rows. Given values are once, few, many or a class for expanded clones.

J gene: TRBJ1-5; clone size: few; V gene: TRBV20-1; CDR3 protein: CSASDRNQPQHF
J gene: TRBJ2-2; clone size: .; V gene: TRBV2; CDR3 protein: CASTMIRDREGGELFF
J gene: TRBJ2-7; clone size: few; V gene: TRBV3-1; CDR3 protein: CASSQSGTYEQYF
J gene: TRBJ2-5; clone size: many; V gene: TRBV6-2/TRBV6-3; CDR3 protein: CASRRARGETQYF
J gene: TRBJ1-6; clone size: many; V gene: TRBV7-9; CDR3 protein: CASSPPGQINSPLHF
J gene: TRBJ2-7; clone size: .; V gene: TRBV15; CDR3 protein: CATSRGRDTQYEQYF
J gene: TRBJ2-3; clone size: many; V gene: TRBV7-9; CDR3 protein: CASSLMGGTDTQYF
J gene: TRBJ1-1; clone size: .; V gene: TRBV5-1; CDR3 protein: CASSSLRNTEAFF
J gene: TRBJ1-1; clone size: .; V gene: TRBV9; CDR3 protein: CASNTERDTEAFF
J gene: TRBJ2-4; clone size: few; V gene: TRBV2; CDR3 protein: CASGIAGADIQYF
J gene: TRBJ2-3; clone size: .; V gene: TRBV7-3; CDR3 protein: CASSSQTWGTDTQYF
J gene: TRBJ2-5; clone size: .; V gene: TRBV20-1; CDR3 protein: CSASWGETQYF
J gene: TRBJ2-7; clone size: few; V gene: TRBV29-1; CDR3 protein: CSVEQASYEQYF
J gene: .; clone size: .; V gene: TRBV10-3; CDR3 protein: CAIRDGTYEQYF
J gene: TRBJ2-2; clone size: few; V gene: TRBV6-2/TRBV6-3; CDR3 protein: CASSYLWSGELFF
J gene: TRBJ2-5; clone size: many; V gene: TRBV5-1; CDR3 protein: CASSLERGRETQYF
J gene: TRBJ2-7; clone size: .; V gene: TRBV20-1; CDR3 protein: CSASRAGGPLHEQYF
J gene: TRBJ1-2; clone size: .; V gene: TRBV24-1; CDR3 protein: CATSDSPGGDGYTF
J gene: TRBJ2-5; clone size: .; V gene: TRBV7-2; CDR3 protein: CASSLGLAAYAGETQYF
J gene: TRBJ2-2; clone size: many; V gene: TRBV18; CDR3 protein: CASSPGPGFSNTGELFF
J gene: TRBJ1-5; clone size: .; V gene: TRBV3-1; CDR3 protein: CASSQRGRDQPQHF
J gene: TRBJ2-5; clone size: .; V gene: TRBV6-2/TRBV6-3; CDR3 protein: CASSYAGGQETQYF
J gene: TRBJ1-1; clone size: .; V gene: TRBV6-5; CDR3 protein: CASGSGGAGLTEAFF
J gene: TRBJ1-1; clone size: .; V gene: TRBV4-1; CDR3 protein: CASTLELTGEIWTEAFF
J gene: TRBJ2-1; clone size: .; V gene: TRBV20-1; CDR3 protein: CSARAGANEQFF
J gene: TRBJ1-2; clone size: many; V gene: TRBV7-2; CDR3 protein: CASSYSRDREKF
J gene: TRBJ2-1; clone size: .; V gene: TRBV6-2/TRBV6-3; CDR3 protein: CASRGTSTNEQFF
J gene: TRBJ2-1; clone size: few; V gene: TRBV4-3; CDR3 protein: CASSQDHSGGANYEQFF
J gene: TRBJ2-4; clone size: few; V gene: TRBV20-1; CDR3 protein: CSVPSGGNIQYF
J gene: TRBJ1-1; clone size: few; V gene: TRBV3-1; CDR3 protein: CASSQGLSGYEAFF
J gene: TRBJ1-2; clone size: .; V gene: TRBV5-5; CDR3 protein: CASSMDGDYGYTF
J gene: TRBJ2-1; clone size: many; V gene: TRBV5-5; CDR3 protein: CASSFNSGAEQFF
J gene: TRBJ2-1; clone size: .; V gene: TRBV19; CDR3 protein: CASSNSLAGGPNEQFF
J gene: TRBJ2-1; clone size: .; V gene: TRBV6-5; CDR3 protein: CASSYWDSLNEQFF
J gene: TRBJ2-3; clone size: .; V gene: TRBV5-1; CDR3 protein: CASSSAGAIADTQYF
J gene: TRBJ1-1; clone size: few; V gene: TRBV6-5; CDR3 protein: CASSYPPAFF
J gene: TRBJ1-5; clone size: many; V gene: TRBV6-2/TRBV6-3; CDR3 protein: CASSWGARYQPQHF
J gene: TRBJ2-3; clone size: few; V gene: TRBV7-8; CDR3 protein: CASSFWGVSTDTQYF
J gene: TRBJ1-1; clone size: .; V gene: TRBV20-1; CDR3 protein: CSASIAPGVKGTEAFF